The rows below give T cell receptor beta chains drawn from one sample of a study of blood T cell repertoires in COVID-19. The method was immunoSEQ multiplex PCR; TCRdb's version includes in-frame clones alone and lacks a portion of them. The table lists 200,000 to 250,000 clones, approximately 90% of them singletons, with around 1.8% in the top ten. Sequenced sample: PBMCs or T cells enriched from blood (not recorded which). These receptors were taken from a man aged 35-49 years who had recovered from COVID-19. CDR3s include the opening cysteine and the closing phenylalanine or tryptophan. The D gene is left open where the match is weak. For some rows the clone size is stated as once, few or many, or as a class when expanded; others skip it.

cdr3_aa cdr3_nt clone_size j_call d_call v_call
CASSSPLGLAGGGAYEQYF TGTGCCAGCAGTTCCCCGCTGGGACTAGCGGGAGGGGGAGCCTACGAGCAGTACTTC - TRBJ2-7 TRBD2 TRBV28
CASSRGTGADGTQYF TGTGCTAGCAGCCGTGGGACAGGGGCTGATGGGACCCAGTACTTC - TRBJ2-5 TRBD1 TRBV7-7
CASSEHGQPPYGYTF TGTGCCAGCAGTGAACACGGACAGCCGCCTTATGGCTACACCTTC - TRBJ1-2 - TRBV2
CASSLSIAGYNEQFF TGCGCCAGCAGCTTGTCGATAGCGGGCTACAATGAGCAGTTCTTC - TRBJ2-1 TRBD2 TRBV5-1
CASSPQGRRQGRSTNEKLFF TGTGCCAGCTCACCACAGGGCAGAAGACAGGGGAGATCAACTAATGAAAAACTGTTTTTT - TRBJ1-4 TRBD1 TRBV18
CSVRLAGGETQYF TGCAGCGTCCGACTAGCGGGGGGTGAGACCCAGTACTTC - TRBJ2-5 TRBD2 TRBV29-1
CASSPFPVAGALGDEQYF TGTGCCAGCAGCCCTTTCCCCGTAGCGGGGGCTCTAGGGGACGAGCAGTACTTC - TRBJ2-7 TRBD2 TRBV5-4
CASTVGGADIQYF TGTGCCAGCACCGTCGGGGGGGCGGACATTCAGTACTTC - TRBJ2-4 TRBD2 TRBV6-5
CASSPRSSYEQYF TGTGCCAGCAGCCCGCGTAGCTCCTACGAGCAGTACTTC - TRBJ2-7 - TRBV13
CASRREHRDYGYTF TGTGCCAGCAGGCGAGAGCACCGAGACTATGGCTACACCTTC few TRBJ1-2 - TRBV6-6
CASSTSGSGSEQFF TGTGCCAGTAGTACTAGCGGGAGCGGCAGTGAGCAGTTCTTC once TRBJ2-1 TRBD2 TRBV19
CASSFGLAGVVHKIDEQFF TGTGCCAGCAGTTTCGGACTAGCGGGAGTAGTTCATAAGATCGATGAGCAGTTCTTC - TRBJ2-1 TRBD2 TRBV28
CASRHNTEAFF TGTGCCAGCAGACATAACACTGAAGCTTTCTTT - TRBJ1-1 - TRBV25-1
CASSLGPGVTQYF TGTGCCAGCAGCTTGGGGCCGGGAGTTACGCAGTATTTT - TRBJ2-3 - TRBV5-4
CASSVGTSVYNEQFF TGTGCCAGCAGCGTCGGGACTAGCGTATACAATGAGCAGTTCTTC - TRBJ2-1 TRBD2 TRBV9
CASADPGNYGYTF TGTGCCAGCGCTGACCCAGGGAACTATGGCTACACCTTC once TRBJ1-2 - TRBV7-9
CASSLAMETATNYGYTF TGTGCCAGCAGCTTAGCGATGGAGACAGCCACTAACTATGGCTACACCTTC few TRBJ1-2 - TRBV7-2
CASWRQEVRSPGELFF TGTGCCAGCTGGCGACAGGAAGTTCGATCGCCCGGGGAGCTGTTTTTT few TRBJ2-2 - TRBV27
CSAKTDYTKYF TGCAGTGCCAAAACCGACTACACGAAGTATTTT - TRBJ2-3 - TRBV20-1
CASSLVLAGSHEQYF TGTGCCAGCAGCTTAGTACTAGCGGGGTCCCACGAGCAGTACTTC - TRBJ2-7 TRBD2 TRBV7-9
CASTKKPQGAGELFF TGTGCCAGCACCAAAAAACCACAGGGGGCCGGGGAGCTGTTTTTT - TRBJ2-2 TRBD1 TRBV7-9
CASSPQGGNTEAFF TGTGCCAGCAGCCCACAGGGGGGGAACACTGAAGCTTTCTTT - TRBJ1-1 TRBD1 TRBV7-2
CASSLEGGDSNYGYTF TGTGCCAGCAGCTTAGAAGGGGGGGACTCTAACTATGGCTACACCTTC - TRBJ1-2 - TRBV7-2
CASGITGTGAGYTF TGTGCTAGTGGTATAACCGGGACAGGGGCGGGCTACACCTTC - TRBJ1-2 TRBD1 TRBV12-5
CASSSGTGGRYGYTF TGTGCCAGCAGCTCAGGGACAGGGGGCCGGTATGGCTACACCTTC - TRBJ1-2 TRBD1 TRBV5-5
CASSQEMSGTGLYEQYF TGTGCCAGCAGCCAAGAGATGTCCGGGACAGGACTTTACGAGCAGTACTTC few TRBJ2-7 TRBD1 TRBV3-1/TRBV3-2
CASSQVPTPNNEQFF TGCGCCAGCAGCCAAGTTCCCACACCCAACAATGAGCAGTTCTTC - TRBJ2-1 - TRBV4-1
CASSAGLAGGEQYF TGCGCCAGCAGCGCGGGACTAGCGGGGGGCGAGCAGTACTTC - TRBJ2-7 TRBD2 TRBV5-1
CASSWDRTKSPLHF TGTGCCAGCAGCTGGGACAGAACTAAATCACCCCTCCACTTT - TRBJ1-6 TRBD1 TRBV7-9
CASTAGWYGYTF TGTGCCAGCACCGCGGGGTGGTATGGCTACACCTTC - TRBJ1-2 - TRBV6-5
CASSLAGVETQYF TGCGCCAGCTCCCTAGCGGGAGTTGAGACGCAGTATTTT - TRBJ2-3 TRBD2 TRBV5-1
CASSPVVAGREQYF TGTGCCAGCAGCCCGGTGGTAGCAGGGAGGGAGCAGTACTTC - TRBJ2-7 - TRBV7-9
CASSLSGDRGNTQYF TGCGCCAGCAGCTTGTCTGGAGACAGGGGGAATACGCAGTATTTT - TRBJ2-3 TRBD1 TRBV5-1
CASSLSGRYPYEQYF TGTGCCAGCAGTTTATCGGGCCGATACCCCTACGAGCAGTACTTC - TRBJ2-7 - TRBV27
CAGESGENTEAFF TGTGCCGGGGAATCAGGGGAGAACACTGAAGCTTTCTTT - TRBJ1-1 - TRBV30
CASDLTAQNTEAFF TGTGCCAGCGACCTTACAGCCCAGAACACTGAAGCTTTCTTT - TRBJ1-1 - TRBV9
CASSQDPSFNYGYTF TGTGCCAGCAGCCAAGATCCCAGTTTCAACTATGGCTACACCTTC - TRBJ1-2 - TRBV4-2
CASSERSGGFTDTQYF TGTGCCAGCAGTGAACGGAGCGGGGGATTCACAGATACGCAGTATTTT - TRBJ2-3 TRBD2 TRBV2
CASSLFPASSYNEQFF TGTGCCAGCAGTTTATTTCCGGCTAGCTCCTACAATGAGCAGTTCTTC - TRBJ2-1 - TRBV28
CATFSGEQFF TGTGCCACCTTTAGCGGGGAGCAGTTCTTC - TRBJ2-1 TRBD2 TRBV28
CASSDRSENEQFF TGTGCCAGCAGCGACAGGAGCGAGAATGAGCAGTTCTTC - TRBJ2-1 - TRBV9
CAWSVMARGVSSGNTIYF TGTGCCTGGAGTGTAATGGCCCGGGGAGTGAGCTCTGGAAACACCATATATTTT few TRBJ1-3 - TRBV30
CASSFGVGPTYNSPLHF TGTGCCAGCAGCTTTGGCGTGGGCCCTACTTATAATTCACCCCTCCACTTT - TRBJ1-6 - TRBV7-9
CASSWTGSNQPQHF TGTGCCAGCAGTTGGACAGGGAGCAATCAGCCCCAGCATTTT - TRBJ1-5 TRBD1 TRBV6-4
CASSPGYGYTF TGTGCCAGCAGCCCGGGGTATGGCTACACCTTC - TRBJ1-2 - TRBV12-3/TRBV12-4
CSVETVTNEKLFF TGCAGCGTTGAAACAGTAACTAATGAAAAACTGTTTTTT few TRBJ1-4 - TRBV29-1